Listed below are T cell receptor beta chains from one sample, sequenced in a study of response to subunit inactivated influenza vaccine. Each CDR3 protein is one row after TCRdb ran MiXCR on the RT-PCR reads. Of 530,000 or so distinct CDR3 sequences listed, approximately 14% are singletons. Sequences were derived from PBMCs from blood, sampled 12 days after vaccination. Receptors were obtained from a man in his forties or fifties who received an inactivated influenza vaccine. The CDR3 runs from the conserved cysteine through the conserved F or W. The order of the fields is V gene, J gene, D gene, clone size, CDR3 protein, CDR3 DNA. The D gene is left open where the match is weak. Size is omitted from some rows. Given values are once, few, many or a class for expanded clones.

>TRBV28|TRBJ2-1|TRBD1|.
CASGQDSYNEQFF
TGTGCCAGCGGACAGGACAGCTACAATGAGCAGTTCTTC
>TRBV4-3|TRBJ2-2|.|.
CASSQAGRGGTGELFF
TGCGCCAGCAGCCAAGCGGGGAGGGGGGGCACCGGGGAGCTGTTTTTT
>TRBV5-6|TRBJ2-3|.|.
CASSIRGPDTQYF
TGTGCCAGCAGCATCAGGGGTCCAGATACGCAGTATTTT
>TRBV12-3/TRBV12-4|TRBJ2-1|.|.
CASSTLDDEQFF
TGTGCCAGCAGTACCCTTGACGATGAGCAGTTCTTC
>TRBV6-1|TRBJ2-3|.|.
CASSESALRERYF
TGTGCCAGCAGTGAATCGGCCCTCCGTGAAAGGTATTTT
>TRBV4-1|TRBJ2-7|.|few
CASSPNTGYEQYF
TGCGCCAGCAGCCCGAACACGGGTTACGAGCAGTACTTC
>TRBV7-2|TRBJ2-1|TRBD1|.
CASSVPGQGALNEQFF
TGTGCCAGCAGCGTCCCGGGACAGGGGGCCTTGAATGAGCAGTTCTTC
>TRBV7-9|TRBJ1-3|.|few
CASSLGGRDADTIYF
TGTGCCAGCAGTCTCGGGGGCAGGGACGCGGACACCATATATTTT
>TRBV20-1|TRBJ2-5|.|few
CSAKTGETQYF
TGCAGTGCCAAAACAGGAGAGACCCAGTACTTC
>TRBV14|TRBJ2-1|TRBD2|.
CASSQDSGLAGTQQFF
TGTGCCAGCAGCCAAGATTCGGGACTAGCGGGGACCCAGCAGTTCTTC
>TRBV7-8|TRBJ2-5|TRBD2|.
CASRVGRGGRQETQYF
TGTGCCAGCAGGGTAGGGCGGGGGGGCCGGCAAGAGACCCAGTACTTC
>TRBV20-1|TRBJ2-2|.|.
CSARVPLASTGELFF
TGCAGTGCTAGGGTTCCGTTAGCGAGCACCGGGGAGCTGTTTTTT
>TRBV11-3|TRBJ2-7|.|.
CASNLDGSEQYF
TGTGCCAGCAACTTAGACGGGAGCGAGCAGTACTTC
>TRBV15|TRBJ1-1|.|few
CATSVGGGTDTEAFF
TGTGCCACCAGCGTAGGGGGAGGGACGGACACTGAAGCTTTCTTT
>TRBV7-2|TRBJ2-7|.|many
CASSSVQGYEQYF
TGTGCCAGCAGCTCCGTCCAGGGCTACGAGCAGTACTTC
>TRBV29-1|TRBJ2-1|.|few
CSVIDVGGEQFF
TGCAGCGTAATTGACGTTGGGGGTGAGCAGTTCTTC
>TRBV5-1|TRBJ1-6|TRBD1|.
CASMGQDNSPLHF
TGCGCCAGCATGGGACAGGATAATTCACCCCTCCACTTT
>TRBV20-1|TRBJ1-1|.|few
CSALQRGNTEAFF
TGCAGTGCCCTACAGAGGGGGAACACTGAAGCTTTCTTT
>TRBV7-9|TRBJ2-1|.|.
CASSLPQGGNEQFF
TGTGCCAGCAGCTTACCACAGGGTGGGAATGAGCAGTTCTTC
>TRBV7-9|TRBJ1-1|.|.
CASSPTRDNTEAFF
TGTGCCAGCAGTCCAACACGAGACAACACTGAAGCTTTCTTT
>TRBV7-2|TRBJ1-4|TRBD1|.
CASSSYRGRGNEKLFF
TGTGCCAGCAGCTCATATAGGGGCAGGGGGAATGAAAAACTGTTTTTT
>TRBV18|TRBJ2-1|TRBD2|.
CASSPNPGGYNEQFF
TGTGCCAGCTCACCAAATCCGGGAGGGTACAATGAGCAGTTCTTC
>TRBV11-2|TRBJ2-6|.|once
CASSLDGKYTGANVLTF
TGTGCCAGCAGCTTAGATGGAAAATATACTGGGGCCAACGTCCTGACTTTC
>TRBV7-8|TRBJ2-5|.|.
CASSLPGGESLETQYF
TGTGCCAGCAGCTTACCAGGGGGGGAATCTTTAGAGACCCAGTACTTC
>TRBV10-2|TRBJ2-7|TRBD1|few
CASMGRGIGSYEQYF
TGCGCCAGCATGGGCAGGGGGATTGGGTCCTACGAGCAGTACTTC
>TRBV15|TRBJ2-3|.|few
CATSRGRLIDTDTQYF
TGTGCCACCAGCAGAGGAAGGCTAATTGACACAGATACGCAGTATTTT
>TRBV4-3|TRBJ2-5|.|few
CASSRAAEETQYF
TGCGCCAGCAGCAGGGCAGCCGAAGAGACCCAGTACTTC
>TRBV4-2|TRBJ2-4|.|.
CASSQDGTFLAKNIQYF
TGTGCCAGCAGCCAAGACGGGACCTTCCTAGCCAAAAACATTCAGTACTTC
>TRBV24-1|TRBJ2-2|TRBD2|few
CATSATSGGWNTGELFF
TGTGCCACCAGTGCGACTAGCGGAGGATGGAACACCGGGGAGCTGTTTTTT
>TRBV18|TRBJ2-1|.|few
CASSKVQAEQFF
TGTGCCAGCTCAAAGGTACAGGCCGAGCAGTTCTTC
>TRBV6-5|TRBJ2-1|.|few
CASSYGIWGDYNEQFF
TGTGCCAGCAGTTACGGGATCTGGGGGGATTACAATGAGCAGTTCTTC
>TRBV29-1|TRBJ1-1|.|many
CSVETGLTEAFF
TGCAGCGTTGAAACCGGGTTGACTGAAGCTTTCTTT
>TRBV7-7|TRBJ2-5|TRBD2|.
CASSSLGGSYQETQYF
TGTGCCAGCAGCTCCCTAGGCGGGAGTTACCAAGAGACCCAGTACTTC
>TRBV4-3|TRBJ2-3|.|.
CASGQAPGSPDTQYF
TGCGCCAGCGGCCAAGCCCCCGGGAGCCCAGATACGCAGTATTTT
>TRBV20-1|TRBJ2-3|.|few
CSGRDGTDTQYF
TGCAGTGGCCGTGACGGCACAGATACGCAGTATTTT
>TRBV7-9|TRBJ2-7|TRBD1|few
CASSWNRGTYEQYF
TGTGCCAGCAGCTGGAACAGGGGAACCTACGAGCAGTACTTC
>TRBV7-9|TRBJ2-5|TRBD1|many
CASSPRGQQETQYF
TGTGCCAGCAGCCCAAGGGGGCAGCAAGAGACCCAGTACTTC
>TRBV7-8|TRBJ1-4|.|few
CASSILGWEDEKLFF
TGTGCCAGCAGCATCCTCGGATGGGAGGATGAAAAACTGTTTTTT
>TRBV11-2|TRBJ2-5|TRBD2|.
CATWGGLRETQYF
TGTGCCACCTGGGGGGGGTTGCGGGAGACCCAGTACTTC
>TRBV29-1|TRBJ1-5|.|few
CSVAAGRSNQPQHF
TGCAGCGTTGCGGCAGGGAGAAGCAATCAGCCCCAGCATTTT
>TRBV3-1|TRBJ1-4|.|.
CASSQLTNEKLFF
TGTGCCAGCAGCCAACTTACTAATGAAAAACTGTTTTTT
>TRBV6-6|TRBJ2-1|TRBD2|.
CASSYLGTSGGANNEQFF
TGTGCCAGCAGTTACTTAGGGACTAGCGGGGGGGCCAACAATGAGCAGTTCTTC
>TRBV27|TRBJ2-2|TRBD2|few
CASHRGAGELFF
TGTGCCAGCCACCGGGGGGCCGGGGAGCTGTTTTTT
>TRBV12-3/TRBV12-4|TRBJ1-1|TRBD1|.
CASSLDRDTSEAFF
TGTGCCAGCAGTCTTGACAGGGATACGTCTGAAGCTTTCTTT
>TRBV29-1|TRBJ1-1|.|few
CSVEGGPNTEAFF
TGCAGCGTTGAGGGGGGCCCGAACACTGAAGCTTTCTTT
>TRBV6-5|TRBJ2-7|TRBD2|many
CASSYEAGERYEQYF
TGTGCCAGCAGTTACGAGGCGGGAGAGCGCTACGAGCAGTACTTC
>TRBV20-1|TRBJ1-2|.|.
CSASVQGYGYTF
TGCAGTGCTAGCGTACAGGGCTATGGCTACACCTTC
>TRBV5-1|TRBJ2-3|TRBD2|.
CASTRYRGAGGTDTQYF
TGCGCCAGCACCCGATATCGGGGAGCGGGGGGTACAGATACGCAGTATTTT
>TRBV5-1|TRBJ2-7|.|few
CASSLMGFEQYF
TGCGCCAGCAGCTTGATGGGCTTCGAGCAGTACTTC
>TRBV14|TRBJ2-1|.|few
CASSQGIWDEQFF
TGTGCCAGCAGCCAAGGAATATGGGATGAGCAGTTCTTC
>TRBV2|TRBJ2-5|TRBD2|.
CASNVGLAGPRETQYF
TGTGCCAGCAACGTAGGACTAGCGGGCCCTAGGGAGACCCAGTACTTC
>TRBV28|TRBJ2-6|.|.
CASSKQASGANVLTF
TGTGCCAGCAGTAAACAGGCTTCTGGGGCCAACGTCCTGACTTTC
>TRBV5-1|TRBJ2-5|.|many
CASSLEGTQETQYF
TGCGCCAGCAGCTTGGAGGGCACTCAAGAGACCCAGTACTTC
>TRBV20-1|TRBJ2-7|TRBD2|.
CSQREVTYEQYF
TGCAGCCAGCGGGAGGTGACCTACGAGCAGTACTTC